A selection of T cell receptor beta chains follows, all from one sample in a study of Ad26.COV2.S vaccination and SARS-CoV-2 variants. The assay was immunoSEQ multiplex PCR, and TCRdb's table has in-frame clones only and misses some. The sample records about half a million clones, roughly nine tenths being singletons. Sequencing was performed on peripheral blood, taken in a trial of Ad26.COV2.S vaccine versus placebo. These receptors were obtained from a person aged 18 to 59 who received the Ad26.COV2.S COVID-19 vaccine or a placebo. CDR3s include the opening cysteine and the closing phenylalanine or tryptophan. A D gene is named only where the DNA matches it firmly. A row's size may be missing; if present it is once, few, many or a size class.

>TRBD1|TRBJ2-1|-|TRBV28
TGTGCCAGCTTCCCACCGGGACAGGGGGTCTTAACTGGTCCGGGGGAGCAGTTCTTC
CASFPPGQGVLTGPGEQFF
>TRBD1|TRBJ1-2|-|TRBV29-1
TGCAGCGGATGGACAGGGTTGGGTGGCTACACCTTC
CSGWTGLGGYTF
>TRBD1|TRBJ1-2|-|TRBV6-6
TGTGCCAGCAGTCAGGGGGCGAACTATGGCTACACCTTC
CASSQGANYGYTF
>-|TRBJ1-1|-|TRBV18
TGTGCCAGCTCACCACCGGGCAGGTCGAACACTGAAGCTTTCTTT
CASSPPGRSNTEAFF
>TRBD2|TRBJ2-3|-|TRBV6-4
TGTGCCAGCAGTCTCGTAGCGGGGGGGCTTAATACGCAGTATTTT
CASSLVAGGLNTQYF
>-|TRBJ2-2|-|TRBV7-3
TGTGCCAGCAGCTTTCAACATTTCGGGGAGCTGTTTTTT
CASSFQHFGELFF
>-|TRBJ2-2|-|TRBV7-8
TGTGCCAGCAGCTTATTCACCCCCAGGAACACCGGGGAGCTGTTTTTT
CASSLFTPRNTGELFF
>TRBD2|TRBJ2-2|-|TRBV10-1
TGCGCCAGCAGTGAGGCTAGCGGGAGTTTACCCGGGGAGCTGTTTTTT
CASSEASGSLPGELFF
>-|TRBJ2-7|-|TRBV30
TGTGCCTGGAGTGCGGGACCCTCCTACGAGCAGTACTTC
CAWSAGPSYEQYF
>TRBD2|TRBJ2-3|-|TRBV5-1
TGCGCCAGCAGCCCCCCGGGACTAGCGGGCGTGGATACGCAGTATTTT
CASSPPGLAGVDTQYF
>-|TRBJ1-2|-|TRBV28
TGTGCCAGCAGTTTATGGCTCAGGGGAGGTGGCTACACCTTC
CASSLWLRGGGYTF
>TRBD1|TRBJ2-1|-|TRBV4-1
TGCGCCAGCAGCCAAGATCGGGCAGGGGGCTCAAGGGACAATGAGCAGTTCTTC
CASSQDRAGGSRDNEQFF
>TRBD2|TRBJ2-3|-|TRBV7-9
TGTGCCAGCAGCGAAAGCGGGAGTCTCGATACGCAGTATTTT
CASSESGSLDTQYF
>-|TRBJ1-6|-|TRBV7-3
TGTGCCAGCAGCTTAAGGGTGGCGGGTTCACCCCTCCACTTT
CASSLRVAGSPLHF
>-|TRBJ1-1|-|TRBV11-2
TGTGCCAGCAGCTTAGGTCACGTTGGGGGAAAGAGAAACACTGAAGCTTTCTTT
CASSLGHVGGKRNTEAFF
>TRBD1|TRBJ1-4|-|TRBV7-9
TGTGCCAGCAGCTTCTCCCAGGGGGCGCGAGGTGAAAAACTGTTTTTT
CASSFSQGARGEKLFF
>-|TRBJ2-3|-|TRBV19
TGTGCCAGTAGTATAGGGCAGGGTAGCACAGATACGCAGTATTTT
CASSIGQGSTDTQYF
>TRBD1|TRBJ1-1|-|TRBV9
TGTGCCAGCAGCGTAGGGGGGGACAGAATGAACACTGAAGCTTTCTTT
CASSVGGDRMNTEAFF
>-|TRBJ1-2|-|TRBV20-1
TGCAGTGCTAGAACAAATAGCGGCTACACCTTC
CSARTNSGYTF
>TRBD1|TRBJ2-3|-|TRBV4-1
TGCGCCAGCAGCTCCCTGTCCGGGACAGGGAGATTAGATACGCAGTATTTT
CASSSLSGTGRLDTQYF
>-|TRBJ2-3|-|TRBV19
TGTGCCAGTAGTATTCGGGATACGCAGTATTTT
CASSIRDTQYF
>TRBD1|TRBJ1-6|few|TRBV3-1/TRBV3-2
TGTGCCAGCAGCCTACAGGGGGGTAATTCACCCCTCCACTTT
CASSLQGGNSPLHF
>-|TRBJ2-3|-|TRBV3-1/TRBV3-2
TGTGCCAGCAGTGGGGCGCGAGGGGATACGCAGTATTTT
CASSGARGDTQYF
>-|TRBJ2-3|-|TRBV3-1/TRBV3-2
TGTGCCAGCAGCCAAGATCCGAACAGGGTGAGCACAGATACGCAGTATTTT
CASSQDPNRVSTDTQYF
>-|TRBJ2-1|-|TRBV5-1
TGCGCCAGCAGCTTACAGGGTGGATATAACAATGAGCAGTTCTTC
CASSLQGGYNNEQFF
>TRBD1|TRBJ1-2|-|TRBV9
TGTGCCAGCAGCCCAGACAGGGGAGGAACTGGCTACACCTTC
CASSPDRGGTGYTF
>-|TRBJ1-1|-|TRBV2
TGTGCCAGCAGGCCAGCCTTTACTGAAGCTTTCTTT
CASRPAFTEAFF
>-|TRBJ2-1|once|TRBV28
TGTGCCAGCAGTTTTCGGTCGGCGAACCCATACAATGAGCAGTTCTTC
CASSFRSANPYNEQFF
>-|TRBJ2-2|-|TRBV5-4
TGTGCCAGCAGCGTAGGGATGGAGGGTATCGGGGAGCTGTTTTTT
CASSVGMEGIGELFF